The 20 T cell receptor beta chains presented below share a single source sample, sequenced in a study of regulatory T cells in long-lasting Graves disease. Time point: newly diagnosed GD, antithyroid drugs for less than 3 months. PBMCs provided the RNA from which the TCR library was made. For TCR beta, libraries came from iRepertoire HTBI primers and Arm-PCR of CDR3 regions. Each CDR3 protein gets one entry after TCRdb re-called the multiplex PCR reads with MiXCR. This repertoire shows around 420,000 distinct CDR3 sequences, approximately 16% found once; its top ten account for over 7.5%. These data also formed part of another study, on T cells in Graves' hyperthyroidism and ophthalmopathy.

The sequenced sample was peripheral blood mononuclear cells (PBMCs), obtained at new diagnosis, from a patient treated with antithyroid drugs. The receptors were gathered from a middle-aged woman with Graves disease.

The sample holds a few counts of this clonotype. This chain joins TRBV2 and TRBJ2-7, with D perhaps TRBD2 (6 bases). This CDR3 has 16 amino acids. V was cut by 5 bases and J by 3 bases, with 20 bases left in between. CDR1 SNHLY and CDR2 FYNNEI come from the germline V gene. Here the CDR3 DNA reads TGTGCCAGCAGTCTCCGACGGGGTGCGGGGAACTACGAGCAGTACTTC. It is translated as CASSLRRGAGNYEQYF.

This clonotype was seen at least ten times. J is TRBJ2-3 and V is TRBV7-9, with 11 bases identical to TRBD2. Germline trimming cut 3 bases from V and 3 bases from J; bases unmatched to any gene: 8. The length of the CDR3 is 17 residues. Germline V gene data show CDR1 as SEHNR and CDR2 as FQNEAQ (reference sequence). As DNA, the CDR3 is TGTGCCAGCAGCTTGCTTACTAGCGGGAGAGGGACAGATACGCAGTATTTT. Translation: CASSLLTSGRGTDTQYF. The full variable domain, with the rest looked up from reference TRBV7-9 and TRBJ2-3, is DTGVSQNPRHKITKRGQNVTFRCDPISEHNRLYWYRQTLGQGPEFLTYFQNEAQLEKSRLLSDRFSAERPKGSFSTLEIQRTEQGDSAMYLCASSLLTSGRGTDTQYFGPGTRLTVL.

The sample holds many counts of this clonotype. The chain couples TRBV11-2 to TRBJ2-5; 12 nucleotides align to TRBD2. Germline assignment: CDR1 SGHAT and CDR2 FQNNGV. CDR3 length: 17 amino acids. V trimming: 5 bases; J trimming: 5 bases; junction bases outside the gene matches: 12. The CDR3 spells CASSPRASGRAGETQYF. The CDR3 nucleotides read TGTGCCAGCAGCCCTCGAGCTAGCGGGAGGGCGGGGGAGACCCAGTACTTC.

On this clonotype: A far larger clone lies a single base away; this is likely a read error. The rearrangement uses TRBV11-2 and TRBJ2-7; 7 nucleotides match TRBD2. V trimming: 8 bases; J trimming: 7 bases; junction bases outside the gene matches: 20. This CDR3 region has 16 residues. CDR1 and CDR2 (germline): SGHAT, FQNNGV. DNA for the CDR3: TGTGCCAGCCTGGGGGGGAGGGAGTTCTCCTACAATGAGCAGTACTTC. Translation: CASLGGREFSYNEQYF.

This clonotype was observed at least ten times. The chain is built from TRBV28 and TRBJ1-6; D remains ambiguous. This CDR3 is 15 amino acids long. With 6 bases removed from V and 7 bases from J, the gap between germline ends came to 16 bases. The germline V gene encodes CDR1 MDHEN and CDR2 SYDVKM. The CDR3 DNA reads TGTGCCAGCAGCGAAGTGGGGAGAGGGAATTCACCCCTCCACTTT. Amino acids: CASSEVGRGNSPLHF.

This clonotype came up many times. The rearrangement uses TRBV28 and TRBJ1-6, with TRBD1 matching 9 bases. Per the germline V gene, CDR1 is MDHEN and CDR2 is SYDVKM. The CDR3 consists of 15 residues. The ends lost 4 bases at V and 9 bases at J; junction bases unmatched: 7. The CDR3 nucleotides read TGTGCCAGCAGTTCGGGACAGGGATCGAGTTCACCCCTCCACTTT. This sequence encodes CASSSGQGSSSPLHF.

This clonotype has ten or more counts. This CDR3 reads CSARRATDRGAYGYTF. The CDR3 coding sequence is TGCAGTGCTAGACGCGCCACGGACAGGGGCGCTTATGGCTACACCTTC. The chain joins TRBV20-1 to TRBJ1-2, with 9 nucleotides matching TRBD1. Germline V gene sequence: CDR1 DFQATT, CDR2 SNEGSKA (reference sequence). Trimming took 2 bases from V and 5 from J; bases not matched to a gene: 12. The CDR3 has 16 amino acids.

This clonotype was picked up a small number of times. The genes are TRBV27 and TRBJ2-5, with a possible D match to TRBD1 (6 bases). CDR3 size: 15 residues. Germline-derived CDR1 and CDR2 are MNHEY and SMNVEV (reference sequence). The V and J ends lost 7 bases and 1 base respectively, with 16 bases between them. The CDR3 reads CASNTIRDTQETQYF. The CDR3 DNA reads TGTGCCAGCAATACTATTCGGGACACCCAAGAGACCCAGTACTTC.

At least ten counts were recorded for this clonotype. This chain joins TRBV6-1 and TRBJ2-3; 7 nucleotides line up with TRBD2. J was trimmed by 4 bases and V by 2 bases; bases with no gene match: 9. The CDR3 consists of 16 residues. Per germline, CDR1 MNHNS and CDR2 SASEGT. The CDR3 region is CASSELGGSFADTQYF. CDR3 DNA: TGTGCCAGCAGTGAACTTGGCGGGAGCTTTGCAGATACGCAGTATTTT.

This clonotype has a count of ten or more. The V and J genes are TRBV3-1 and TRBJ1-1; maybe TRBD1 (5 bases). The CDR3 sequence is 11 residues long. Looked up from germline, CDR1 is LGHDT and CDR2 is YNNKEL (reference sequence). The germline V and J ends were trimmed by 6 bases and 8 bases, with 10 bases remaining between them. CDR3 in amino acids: CASRGEREAFF. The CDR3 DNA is TGTGCCAGCAGAGGGGAACGGGAAGCTTTCTTT.

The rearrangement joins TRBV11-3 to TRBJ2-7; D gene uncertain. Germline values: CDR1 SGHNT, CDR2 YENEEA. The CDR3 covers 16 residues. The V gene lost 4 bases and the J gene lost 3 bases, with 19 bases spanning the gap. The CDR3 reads CASSSQVAKFDYEQYF. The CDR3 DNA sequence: TGTGCCAGCAGCTCCCAAGTAGCAAAATTCGACTACGAGCAGTACTTC.

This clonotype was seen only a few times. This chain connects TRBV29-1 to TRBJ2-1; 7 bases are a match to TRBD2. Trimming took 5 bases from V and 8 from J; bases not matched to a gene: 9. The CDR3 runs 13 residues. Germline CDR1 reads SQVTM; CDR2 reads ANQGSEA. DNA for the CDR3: TGCAGCGTTCCCGGACTAGTTTTATATGAGCAGTTCTTC. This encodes CSVPGLVLYEQFF.

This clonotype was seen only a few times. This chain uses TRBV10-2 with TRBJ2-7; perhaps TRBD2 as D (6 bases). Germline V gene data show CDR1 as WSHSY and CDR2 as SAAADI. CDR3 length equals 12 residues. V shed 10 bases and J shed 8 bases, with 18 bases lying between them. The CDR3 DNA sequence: TGCGCCACCCGGGACTTTCCGGAACAGCAGTACTTC. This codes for CATRDFPEQQYF.

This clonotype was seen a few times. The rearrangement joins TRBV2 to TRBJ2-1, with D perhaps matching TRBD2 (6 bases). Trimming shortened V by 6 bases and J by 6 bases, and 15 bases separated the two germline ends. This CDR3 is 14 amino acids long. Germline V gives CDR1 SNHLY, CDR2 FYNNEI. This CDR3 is CASSPLRGSNEQFF. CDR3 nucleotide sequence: TGTGCCAGCAGCCCCCTTCGGGGGTCCAATGAGCAGTTCTTC.

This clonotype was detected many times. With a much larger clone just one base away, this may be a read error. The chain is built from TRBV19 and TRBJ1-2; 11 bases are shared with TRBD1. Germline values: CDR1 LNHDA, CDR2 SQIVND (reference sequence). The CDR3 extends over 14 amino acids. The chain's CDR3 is CASTGDRGIGGCTF. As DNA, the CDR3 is TGTGCCAGTACCGGGGACAGGGGGATTGGTGGCTGCACCTTC.

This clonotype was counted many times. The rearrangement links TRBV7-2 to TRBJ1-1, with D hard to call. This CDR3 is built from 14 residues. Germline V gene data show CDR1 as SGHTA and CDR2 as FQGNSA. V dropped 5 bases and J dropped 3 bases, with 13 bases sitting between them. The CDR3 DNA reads TGTGCCAGCAGCCATTACCGGAAGGACACTGAAGCTTTCTTT. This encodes CASSHYRKDTEAFF.

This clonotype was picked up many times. In DNA, the CDR3 is TGTGCCAGCAGCTTAGATCAGGGGGGGGCTAGGAAGAGGTACGAGCAGTACTTC. Its protein is CASSLDQGGARKRYEQYF. The chain is built from TRBV7-8 and TRBJ2-7; D may be TRBD1 or TRBD2 (7 bases each). The CDR3 runs to 18 residues. Germline V gene lookup returns CDR1 SGHVS and CDR2 FQNEAQ. Trimming cost V 1 base and J 4 bases, with 23 bases left between them. The full variable domain, completed using reference TRBV7-8 and TRBJ2-7, is GAGVSQSPRYKVAKRGQDVALRCDPISGHVSLFWYQQALGQGPEFLTYFQNEAQLDKSGLPSDRFFAERPEGSVSTLKIQRTQQEDSAVYLCASSLDQGGARKRYEQYFGPGTRLTVT.

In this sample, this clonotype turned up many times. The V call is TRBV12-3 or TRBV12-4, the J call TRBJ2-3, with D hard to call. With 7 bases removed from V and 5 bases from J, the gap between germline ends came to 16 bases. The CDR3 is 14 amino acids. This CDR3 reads CASTRRDPGDTQYF. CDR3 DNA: TGTGCCAGCACCCGAAGGGATCCGGGAGATACGCAGTATTTT.

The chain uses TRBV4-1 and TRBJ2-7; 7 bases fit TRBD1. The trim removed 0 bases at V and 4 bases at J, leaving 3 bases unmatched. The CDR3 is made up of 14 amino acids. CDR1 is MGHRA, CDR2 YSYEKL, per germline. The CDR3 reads CASSQDETGYEQYF. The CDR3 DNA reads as TGCGCCAGCAGCCAAGATGAGACAGGGTACGAGCAGTACTTC.

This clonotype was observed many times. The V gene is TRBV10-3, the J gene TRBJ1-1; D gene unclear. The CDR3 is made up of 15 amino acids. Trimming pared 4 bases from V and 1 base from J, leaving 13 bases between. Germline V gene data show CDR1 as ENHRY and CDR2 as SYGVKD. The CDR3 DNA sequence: TGTGCCATCAGTGGGGATTGGTTGGAGAACACTGAAGCTTTCTTT. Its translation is CAISGDWLENTEAFF.